This T cell receptor (beta chain) is from a study of blood T cell repertoires in COVID-19. About the research overall: Acute and convalescent COVID-19 specimens originated in the United States, Italy and Spain. Nucleic acid was either cDNA or gDNA, and it came from T cells, B-cell-depleted T cells, or PBMCs.

This clone was seen only once. In the study's own analysis: Estimates of nucleated cell counts were drawn from the amplification of reference gene primers. Only in-frame clones appear in the TCRdb table, and some are missing; sequencing was by immunoSEQ multiplex PCR. The D gene and trimming were derived from the DNA, and the V and J assignments and clone size from that table. The sample carries 150,000 to 200,000 clones, nearly 90% recorded once. CDR1 is SGHNT, CDR2 YENEEA, per germline. The ends were cut back, 1 base at V and 1 base at J, with 8 bases in the middle. This CDR3 contains 15 residues. The sequenced sample consisted of peripheral blood. The genes are TRBV11-3 and TRBJ2-1; D possibly corresponds to TRBD2 (5 bases). This receptor was obtained from a man between 18 and 29 years old who had recovered from COVID-19. CDR3 DNA: TGTGCCAGCAGCTTAGGCCTAGCTTCCTACAATGAGCAGTTCTTC. It encodes CASSLGLASYNEQFF.